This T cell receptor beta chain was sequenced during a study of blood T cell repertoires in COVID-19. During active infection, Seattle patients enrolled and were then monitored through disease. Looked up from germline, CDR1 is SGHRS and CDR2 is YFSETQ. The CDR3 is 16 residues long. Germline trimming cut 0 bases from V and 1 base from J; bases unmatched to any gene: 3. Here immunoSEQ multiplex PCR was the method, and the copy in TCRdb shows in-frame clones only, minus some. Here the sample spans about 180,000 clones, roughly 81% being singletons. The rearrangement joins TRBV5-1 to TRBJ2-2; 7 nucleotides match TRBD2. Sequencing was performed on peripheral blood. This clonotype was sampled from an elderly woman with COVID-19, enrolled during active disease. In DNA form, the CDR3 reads TGCGCCAGCAGCTTGGGGGCTAGCGGGAACACCGGGGAGCTGTTTTTT. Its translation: CASSLGASGNTGELFF.